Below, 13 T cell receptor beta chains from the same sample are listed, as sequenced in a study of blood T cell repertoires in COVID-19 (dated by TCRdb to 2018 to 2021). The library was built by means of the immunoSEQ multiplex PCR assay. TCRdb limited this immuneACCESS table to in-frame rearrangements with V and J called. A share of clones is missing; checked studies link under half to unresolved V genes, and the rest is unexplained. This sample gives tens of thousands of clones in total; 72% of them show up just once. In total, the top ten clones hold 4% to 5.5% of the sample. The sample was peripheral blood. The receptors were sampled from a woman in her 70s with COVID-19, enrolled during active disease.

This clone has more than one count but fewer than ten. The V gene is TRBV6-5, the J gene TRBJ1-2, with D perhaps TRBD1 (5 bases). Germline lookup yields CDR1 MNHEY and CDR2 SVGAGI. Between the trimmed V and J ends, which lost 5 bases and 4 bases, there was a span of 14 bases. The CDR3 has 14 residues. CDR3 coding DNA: TGTGCCAGCAGTCTGGGTCACGGGGGCTATGGCTACACCTTC. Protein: CASSLGHGGYGYTF.

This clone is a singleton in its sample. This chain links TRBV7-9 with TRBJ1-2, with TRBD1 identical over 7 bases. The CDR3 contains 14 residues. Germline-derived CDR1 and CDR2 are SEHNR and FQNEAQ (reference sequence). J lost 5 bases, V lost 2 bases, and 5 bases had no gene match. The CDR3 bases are TGTGCCAGCAGCTTATTGGGACAGACTTATGGCTACACCTTC. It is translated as CASSLLGQTYGYTF.

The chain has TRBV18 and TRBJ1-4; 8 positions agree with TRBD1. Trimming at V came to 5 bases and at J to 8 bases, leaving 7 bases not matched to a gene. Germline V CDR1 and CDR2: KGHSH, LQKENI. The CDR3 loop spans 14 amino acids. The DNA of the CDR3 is TGTGCCAGCTCAGCAGGGGGCCGAGGAGAAAAACTGTTTTTT. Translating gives CASSAGGRGEKLFF.

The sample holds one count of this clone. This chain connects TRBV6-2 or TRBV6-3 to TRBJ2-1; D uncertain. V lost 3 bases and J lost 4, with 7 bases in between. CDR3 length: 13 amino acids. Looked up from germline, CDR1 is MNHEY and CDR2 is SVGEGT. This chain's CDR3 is CASSYGTYNEQFF. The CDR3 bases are TGTGCCAGCAGTTATGGTACTTACAATGAGCAGTTCTTC.

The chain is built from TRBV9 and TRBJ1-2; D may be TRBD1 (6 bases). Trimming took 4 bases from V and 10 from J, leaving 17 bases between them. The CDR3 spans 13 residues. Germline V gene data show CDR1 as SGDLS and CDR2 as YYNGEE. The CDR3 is CASSPRPGQVYTF. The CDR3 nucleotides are TGTGCCAGCAGCCCTCGCCCGGGACAAGTCTACACCTTC.

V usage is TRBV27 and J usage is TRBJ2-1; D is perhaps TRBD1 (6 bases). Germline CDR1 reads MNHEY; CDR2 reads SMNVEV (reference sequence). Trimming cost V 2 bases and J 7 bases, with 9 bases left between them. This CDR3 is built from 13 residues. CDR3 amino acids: CASSLGGQNEQFF. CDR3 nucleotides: TGTGCCAGCAGTTTAGGGGGACAAAATGAGCAGTTCTTC.

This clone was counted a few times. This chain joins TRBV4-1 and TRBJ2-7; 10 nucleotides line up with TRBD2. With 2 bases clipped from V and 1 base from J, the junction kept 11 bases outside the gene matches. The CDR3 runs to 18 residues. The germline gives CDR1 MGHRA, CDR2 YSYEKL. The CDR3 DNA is TGCGCCAGCAGCCAATTGGTGACTAGCGGGCAAGAATCCTACGAGCAGTACTTC. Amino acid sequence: CASSQLVTSGQESYEQYF.

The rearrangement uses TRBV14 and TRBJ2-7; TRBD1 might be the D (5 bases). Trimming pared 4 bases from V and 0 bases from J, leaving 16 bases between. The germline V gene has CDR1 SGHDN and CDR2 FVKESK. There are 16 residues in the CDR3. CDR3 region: CASSPPTTDSSYEQYF. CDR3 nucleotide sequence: TGTGCCAGCAGCCCTCCCACGACAGATAGCTCCTACGAGCAGTACTTC.

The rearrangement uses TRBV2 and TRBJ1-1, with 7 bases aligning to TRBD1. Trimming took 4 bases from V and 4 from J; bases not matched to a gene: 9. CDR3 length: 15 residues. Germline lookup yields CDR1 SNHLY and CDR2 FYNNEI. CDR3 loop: CASSGAGGRGTEAFF. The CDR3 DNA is TGTGCCAGCAGTGGGGCAGGGGGAAGGGGCACTGAAGCTTTCTTT.

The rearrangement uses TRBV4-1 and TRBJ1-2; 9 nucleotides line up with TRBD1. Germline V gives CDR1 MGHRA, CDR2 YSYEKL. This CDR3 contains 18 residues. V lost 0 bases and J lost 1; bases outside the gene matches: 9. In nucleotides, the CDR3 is TGCGCCAGCAGCCAAGATCGAGGGGGACAGGGCCTTAACTATGGCTACACCTTC. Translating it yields CASSQDRGGQGLNYGYTF.

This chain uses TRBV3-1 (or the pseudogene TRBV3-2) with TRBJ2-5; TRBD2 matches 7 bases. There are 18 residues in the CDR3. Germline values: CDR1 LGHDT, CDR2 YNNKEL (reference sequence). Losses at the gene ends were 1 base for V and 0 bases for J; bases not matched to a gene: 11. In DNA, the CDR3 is TGTGCCAGCAGCCAAGTTATCGGCCGGGGGGATTACCAAGAGACCCAGTACTTC. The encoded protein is CASSQVIGRGDYQETQYF.

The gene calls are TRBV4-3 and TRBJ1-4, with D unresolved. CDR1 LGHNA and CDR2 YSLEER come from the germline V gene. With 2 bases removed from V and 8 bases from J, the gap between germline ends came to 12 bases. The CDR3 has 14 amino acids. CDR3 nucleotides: TGCGCCAGCAGCCAATCATGGGGAGGCGAAAAACTGTTTTTT. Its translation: CASSQSWGGEKLFF.

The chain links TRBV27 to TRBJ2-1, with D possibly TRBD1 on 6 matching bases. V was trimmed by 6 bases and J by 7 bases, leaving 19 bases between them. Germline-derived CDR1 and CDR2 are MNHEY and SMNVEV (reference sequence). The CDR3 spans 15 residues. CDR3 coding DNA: TGTGCCAGCAGCTGGGCGGTTGGGGGCCGGAATGAGCAGTTCTTC. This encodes CASSWAVGGRNEQFF.